These T cell receptor beta chains were read from a single sample in a study of PD-1 blockade in classical Hodgkin lymphoma. This table comes from immunoSEQ multiplex PCR, and its TCRdb copy is limited to in-frame clones, with some not included. The table has just over 60,000 clones, approximately 88% seen once. Material: peripheral blood mononuclear cells (PBMCs), obtained at baseline. Receptors originate from a human donor with classical Hodgkin lymphoma. The CDR3 runs from the conserved cysteine through the conserved F or W. A D gene is named only where the DNA matches it firmly. Where a row states a size, it is once, few, many or the class of an expanded clone; other rows omit it.

j_call v_call d_call clone_size cdr3_aa cdr3_nt
TRBJ2-5 TRBV23-1 TRBD1 NA CANPGTGWRETQYF TGCGCCAACCCAGGGACAGGCTGGCGTGAGACCCAGTACTTC
TRBJ2-7 TRBV6-6 TRBD1 NA CASSRSGTVSYEQYF TGTGCCAGCAGCCGATCCGGGACAGTCTCCTACGAGCAGTACTTC
TRBJ2-7 TRBV27 TRBD2 NA CASGLAGAYEQYF TGTGCCAGCGGTCTAGCGGGGGCCTACGAGCAGTACTTC
TRBJ2-7 TRBV5-1 NA NA CASSLGHPAYEQYF TGCGCCAGCAGCTTAGGCCACCCAGCCTACGAGCAGTACTTC
TRBJ1-2 TRBV9 NA NA CASSGGNYGYTF TGTGCCAGCAGCGGCGGGAACTATGGCTACACCTTC
TRBJ2-3 TRBV30 TRBD2 NA CAWSPHSGGGTDTQYF TGTGCCTGGAGTCCACATAGCGGGGGGGGCACAGATACGCAGTATTTT
TRBJ2-5 TRBV4-3 NA NA CASSQGASQETQYF TGCGCCAGCAGCCAAGGAGCTAGTCAAGAGACCCAGTACTTC
TRBJ1-1 TRBV5-6 TRBD1 NA CASSLVGGTGATRTEAFF TGTGCCAGCAGCTTGGTGGGGGGGACAGGTGCAACCCGCACTGAAGCTTTCTTT
TRBJ2-3 TRBV7-2 NA NA CASSLARGRPADTQYF TGTGCCAGCAGCTTAGCGAGGGGGAGACCCGCAGATACGCAGTATTTT
TRBJ1-1 TRBV6-5 NA NA CASSDLPFF TGTGCCAGCAGTGACCTACCTTTCTTT
TRBJ2-1 TRBV27 NA once CASSLSGSSYNEQFF TGTGCCAGCAGTTTATCGGGGAGCTCCTACAATGAGCAGTTCTTC
TRBJ2-3 TRBV4-3 TRBD2 NA CASSETSGDTDTQYF TGCGCCAGCAGCGAGACTAGCGGGGACACAGATACGCAGTATTTT
TRBJ2-3 TRBV18 NA NA CASSRGTAGNTDTQYF TGTGCCAGCTCACGTGGGACGGCTGGGAACACAGATACGCAGTATTTT
TRBJ1-3 TRBV6-7 NA few CANLPEWGNTIYF TGTGCCAATTTACCCGAGTGGGGAAACACCATATATTTT
TRBJ1-6 TRBV28 TRBD1 few CASSFPLGQGNSPLHF TGTGCCAGCAGTTTCCCTCTCGGACAGGGGAATTCACCCCTCCACTTT
TRBJ1-5 TRBV28 TRBD1 NA CATSLGQQNQPQHF TGTGCCACATCCTTGGGACAGCAAAATCAGCCCCAGCATTTT
TRBJ1-5 TRBV2 NA few CASTENNQPQHF TGTGCCAGCACTGAGAACAATCAGCCCCAGCATTTT
TRBJ1-1 TRBV5-8 NA NA CASSWNAGGTEAFF TGTGCCAGCAGCTGGAACGCGGGGGGGACTGAAGCTTTCTTT
TRBJ2-7 TRBV9 TRBD2 few CASSSGGADYEQYF TGTGCCAGCAGCTCCGGGGGGGCTGACTACGAGCAGTACTTC
TRBJ1-1 TRBV5-4 TRBD1 NA CASSMGQLNTEAFF TGTGCCAGCAGCATGGGACAGCTGAACACTGAAGCTTTCTTT
TRBJ1-5 TRBV27 TRBD1 NA CASSLGHKQGARQPQHF TGTGCCAGCAGTTTAGGGCATAAACAGGGGGCGCGGCAGCCCCAGCATTTT
TRBJ1-2 TRBV6-6 NA NA CASSDRTAYGYTF TGTGCCAGCAGTGACCGGACGGCCTATGGCTACACCTTC
TRBJ1-4 TRBV27 NA NA CASSISGNEKLFF TGTGCCAGCAGTATTTCAGGAAATGAAAAACTGTTTTTT
TRBJ2-2 TRBV2 NA NA CASRVTSNTGELFF TGTGCCAGCAGGGTGACATCGAACACCGGGGAGCTGTTTTTT
TRBJ1-2 TRBV7-2 TRBD1 NA CASSSGTGNGYTF TGTGCCAGCAGTTCCGGGACAGGCAATGGCTACACCTTC
TRBJ1-6 TRBV2 TRBD1 NA CASSTGTVNSPLHF TGTGCCAGCAGCACCGGGACAGTGAATTCACCCCTCCACTTT
TRBJ2-1 TRBV2 NA NA CASREHESSYNEQFF TGTGCCAGCAGGGAACATGAGAGCTCCTACAATGAGCAGTTCTTC
TRBJ2-7 TRBV29-1 TRBD2 many CSVGGLAGASEQYF TGCAGCGTTGGGGGACTAGCGGGGGCCAGCGAGCAGTACTTC
TRBJ2-7 TRBV6-6 NA NA CASSWARNSYEQYF TGTGCCAGCAGTTGGGCCAGGAACTCCTACGAGCAGTACTTC
TRBJ2-7 TRBV2 NA few CASSETSPYEQYF TGTGCCAGCAGTGAAACTTCCCCCTACGAGCAGTACTTC
TRBJ1-5 TRBV7-8 NA NA CASSLDSNQPQHF TGTGCCAGCAGCTTAGACAGCAATCAGCCCCAGCATTTT
TRBJ2-1 TRBV7-2 NA NA CASSLTWALYNEQFF TGTGCCAGCAGCTTAACCTGGGCGTTATACAATGAGCAGTTCTTC
TRBJ2-5 TRBV6-5 NA NA CASSVSGEEETQYF TGTGCCAGCAGTGTTTCCGGGGAAGAGGAGACCCAGTACTTC
TRBJ1-2 TRBV18 NA NA CASSPLGPPRVDGYTF TGTGCCAGCTCACCACTAGGGCCACCAAGGGTGGATGGCTACACCTTC
TRBJ2-7 TRBV25-1 NA NA CARDSYEQYF TGTGCCCGCGACAGCTACGAGCAGTACTTC
TRBJ1-2 TRBV18 NA NA CASSRDPLYGYTF TGTGCCAGCTCACGGGATCCTCTCTATGGCTACACCTTC
TRBJ2-5 TRBV9 TRBD1 few CASSVEGTGGETQYF TGTGCCAGCAGCGTAGAGGGGACAGGGGGAGAGACCCAGTACTTC
TRBJ1-5 TRBV29-1 NA few CSVTDSSNQPQHF TGCAGCGTAACTGACAGTAGCAATCAGCCCCAGCATTTT
TRBJ1-6 TRBV6-5 NA NA CASSYSMGSYNSPLHF TGTGCCAGCAGTTACTCGATGGGCTCCTATAATTCACCCCTCCACTTT
TRBJ1-2 TRBV19 TRBD1 NA CAVWGQGFYGYTF TGTGCCGTGTGGGGACAGGGCTTCTATGGCTACACCTTC
TRBJ2-3 TRBV5-4 NA NA CASSRELHLYDTQYF TGTGCCAGCAGCCGCGAGTTACACCTTTACGATACGCAGTATTTT
TRBJ2-7 TRBV25-1 NA NA CASSNLRAYEQYF TGTGCCAGCAGCAACCTCAGGGCCTACGAGCAGTACTTC
TRBJ1-5 TRBV6-1 NA NA CASSESIGTAQHF TGTGCCAGCAGTGAAAGCATCGGCACGGCCCAGCATTTT
TRBJ1-1 TRBV15 TRBD1 NA CATSRDHRGLSEAFF TGTGCCACCAGCAGAGACCACAGGGGGCTTTCTGAAGCTTTCTTT
TRBJ2-7 TRBV5-1 NA NA CASSLEARFPEQYF TGCGCCAGCAGCTTGGAGGCCAGGTTCCCCGAGCAGTACTTC
TRBJ2-7 TRBV5-1 NA NA CASSLVAGTYEQYF TGCGCCAGCAGCTTGGTGGCGGGGACCTACGAGCAGTACTTC
TRBJ1-2 TRBV28 TRBD1 NA CASSSGQDFYGYTF TGTGCCAGCAGCTCGGGACAGGACTTCTATGGCTACACCTTC
TRBJ2-7 TRBV7-6 NA once CASSLGNPYEQYF TGTGCCAGCAGCTTAGGTAACCCCTACGAGCAGTACTTC
TRBJ1-1 TRBV5-1 TRBD1 NA CASNTDRGRTEAFF TGCGCCAGCAACACAGACAGGGGGCGGACTGAAGCTTTCTTT
TRBJ1-6 TRBV2 NA few CASSVAGVDNSPLHF TGTGCCAGCAGTGTGGCGGGGGTGGATAATTCACCCCTCCACTTT
TRBJ2-2 TRBV7-9 TRBD1 NA CASSLDPGQGLNTGELFF TGTGCCAGCAGCTTAGACCCTGGACAGGGTTTGAACACCGGGGAGCTGTTTTTT
TRBJ1-1 TRBV19 NA NA CASSIVPRQSNTEAFF TGTGCCAGTAGTATAGTTCCGCGACAATCGAACACTGAAGCTTTCTTT
TRBJ2-5 TRBV19 NA NA CASSAALQETQYF TGTGCCAGTAGCGCAGCGCTGCAAGAGACCCAGTACTTC
TRBJ2-5 TRBV19 NA NA CASNTGRETQYF TGTGCCAGTAATACGGGACGGGAGACCCAGTACTTC
TRBJ1-1 TRBV5-5 TRBD1 NA CASSPRSGQGMNTEAFF TGTGCCAGCAGCCCCCGTTCGGGACAGGGGATGAACACTGAAGCTTTCTTT